The sequence of this T cell receptor beta chain was determined in a study of CD8 T cells in ankylosing spondylitis. There are 12 residues in the CDR3. Germline-derived CDR1 and CDR2 are SGDLS and YYNGEE. V lost 1 base and J 2 bases, leaving 1 base between the germline ends. This clonotype occurred many times. TCRdb recomputed calls from the 5' RACE reads with MiXCR, one row per CDR3 protein. The profile shows about 39,000 distinct CDR3 sequences, around 3% of them singletons. Sequences were obtained from blood, either unsorted or a sorted T cell fraction (not recorded which). V and J are TRBV9 and TRBJ2-1; D unresolved. The TCR was taken from a male donor with ankylosing spondylitis or in good health (not recorded which). The CDR3, as DNA: TGTGCCAGCAGCGTAACCTACAATGAGCAGTTCTTC. It encodes CASSVTYNEQFF.